This TCR beta chain was observed in a study of CD4 and CD8 cells across lung adenocarcinoma regions (dated by TCRdb to about 2018). About the full investigation: The study compared tumor centers with tumor margins to examine intratumor heterogeneity of the T cell receptor repertoire.

The method behind the library was PCR. The reads were generated on a HiSeq X Ten. TCRdb took the public reads, trimmed them with fastp at Q25, ran MiXCR for clone calling and kept in-frame beta chains. Rows with a matching CDR3 protein are joined into one entry that keeps the most common DNA and genes. The sample profile shows under 15,000 distinct CDR3 sequences; 53% of them were found once. Of the sample, about 35% falls within the top ten clones. With regard to this clonotype: Its binding antigen is unknown. Base qualities are not at hand, and no much larger clone is one base apart.

Patients with localized lung adenocarcinoma, a subtype of non-small cell lung cancer, were used as donors. The centers of localized lung adenocarcinomas were where the samples came from. For TCR repertoire analysis, CD8+ T cells from tumor tissue were profiled apart from CD4+ T cells. Reading the germline V gene gives CDR1 MNHNS and CDR2 SASEGT. The CDR3 sequence holds 16 residues, the cysteine and phenylalanine included. CDR3 DNA is the only sequence kept; it has 48 bases, read in frame from the first base. The junction shows trimming of 5 bases on V and 6 bases on J, and the gene matches do not reach 12 bases of it.

This chain joins TRBV6-1 to TRBJ2-4; 8 of the junction bases match TRBD2. The specimen sequenced was CD8+ T cells from the center of a lung tumor. The label giving this sample's cell subset or site can be read as: tumor center region. The clonotype was recovered from a female donor with lung adenocarcinoma. The CD4 and CD8 labels of this study may be unreliable. The DNA sequence reads TGTGCCAGCAGTCCTAGCGGGCACCCAACCACAAACATTCAGTACTTC. This is translated as CASSPSGHPTTNIQYF.